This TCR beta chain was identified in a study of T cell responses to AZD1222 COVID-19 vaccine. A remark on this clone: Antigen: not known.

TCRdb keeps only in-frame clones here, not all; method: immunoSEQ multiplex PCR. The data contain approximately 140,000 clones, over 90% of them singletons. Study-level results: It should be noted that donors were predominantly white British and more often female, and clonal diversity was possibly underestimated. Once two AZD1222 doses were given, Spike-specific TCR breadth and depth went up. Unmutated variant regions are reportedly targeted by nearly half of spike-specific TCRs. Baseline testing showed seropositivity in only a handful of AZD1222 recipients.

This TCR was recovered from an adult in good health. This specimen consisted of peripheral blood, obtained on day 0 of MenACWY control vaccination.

CDR3 nucleotide sequence: TGTGCCAGCAGCTTAGGAGGGGCAGCAAAGTACCAAGAGACCCAGTACTTC. Residues: CASSLGGAAKYQETQYF. The chain carries TRBV11-2 and TRBJ2-5; D is tentatively TRBD1 or TRBD2 (5 bases each). The V gene lost 1 base and the J gene lost 0 bases, with 15 bases spanning the gap. Germline values: CDR1 SGHAT, CDR2 FQNNGV. The CDR3 totals 17 residues.